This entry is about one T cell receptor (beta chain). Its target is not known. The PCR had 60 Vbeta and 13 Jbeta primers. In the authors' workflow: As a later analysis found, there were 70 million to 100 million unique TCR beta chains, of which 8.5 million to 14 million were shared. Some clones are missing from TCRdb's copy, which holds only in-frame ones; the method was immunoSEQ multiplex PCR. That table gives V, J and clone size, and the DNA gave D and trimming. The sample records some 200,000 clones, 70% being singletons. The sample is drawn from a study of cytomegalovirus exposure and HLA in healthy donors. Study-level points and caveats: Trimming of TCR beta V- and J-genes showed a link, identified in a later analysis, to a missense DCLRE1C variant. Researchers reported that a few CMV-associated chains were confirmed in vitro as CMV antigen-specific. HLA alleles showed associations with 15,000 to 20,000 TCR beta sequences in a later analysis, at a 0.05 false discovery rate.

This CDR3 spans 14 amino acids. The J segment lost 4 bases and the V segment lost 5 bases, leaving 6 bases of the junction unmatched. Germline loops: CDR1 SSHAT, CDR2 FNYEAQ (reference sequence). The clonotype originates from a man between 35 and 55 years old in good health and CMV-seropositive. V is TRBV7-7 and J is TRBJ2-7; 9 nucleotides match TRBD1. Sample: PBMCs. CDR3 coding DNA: TGTGCCAGCAGCCCCGGGACAGGGATGTACGAGCAGTACTTC. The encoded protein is CASSPGTGMYEQYF.